This T cell receptor (beta chain) was sequenced in a study of Ad26.COV2.S vaccination and SARS-CoV-2 variants. Per germline, CDR1 LNHDA and CDR2 SQIVND (reference sequence). The V gene lost 7 bases and the J gene lost 2 bases, with 9 bases spanning the gap. The CDR3 length is 14 residues. Profiling relied on immunoSEQ multiplex PCR, and the TCRdb table lists in-frame clones only, not all of them. The sample carries about 450,000 clones, roughly 89% recorded once. Stated treatment: approximately 18 received Ad26.COV2.S at low or high dose, single or two shots; about 5 received placebo; per-sample allocation not given. Collection of the samples took place on day 63 after the first injection of vaccine or placebo.

The chain combines TRBV19 with TRBJ2-6; no reliable D call. The clonotype was recovered from a person aged 18 to 59 who received the Ad26.COV2.S COVID-19 vaccine or a placebo. The sample was peripheral blood, taken in a trial of Ad26.COV2.S vaccine versus placebo. The CDR3 DNA sequence: TGTGCCAGTACCCAGGCGGCTGGGGCCAACGTCCTGACTTTC. It specifies CASTQAAGANVLTF. Filled out from reference TRBV19 and TRBJ2-6, the complete variable domain reads DGGITQSPKYLFRKEGQNVTLSCEQNLNHDAMYWYRQDPGQGLRLIYYSQIVNDFQKGDIAEGYSVSREKKESFPLTVTSAQKNPTAFYLCASTQAAGANVLTFGAGSRLTVL.